This passage covers 3 T cell receptor beta chains from one sample sequenced in a study of human T cells and chemical hapten exposure. As to time point: patch test 1, 2 weeks after DPC sensitization. Treatment here: therapeutic diphenylcyclopropenone sensitization with weekly scalp DPC. Using its own MiXCR run on the RACE reads, TCRdb lists one record per CDR3 protein. The sample holds approximately 100,000 distinct CDR3 sequences, 9.5% to 11% seen once. This sample comprised whole blood, obtained in connection with sensitization to the hapten diphenylcyclopropenone (DPC). The receptors here all came from a middle-aged woman with alopecia areata. Some clones in this sample may be carry-over from other donors' samples.

The chain carries TRBV5-1 and TRBJ2-7; 10 bases line up with TRBD2. CDR3 length: 15 amino acids. After removal of 4 bases from V and 3 bases from J, the junction contained 7 bases not matched to a gene. Germline V gene sequence: CDR1 SGHRS, CDR2 YFSETQ. The CDR3 is CASSTGTSGIYEQYF. The CDR3 nucleotides are TGCGCCAGCAGCACCGGAACTAGCGGGATCTACGAGCAGTACTTC.

This clonotype was seen only a few times. The V and J genes are TRBV10-3 and TRBJ1-1; D ambiguous. The germline V gene encodes CDR1 ENHRY and CDR2 SYGVKD. The CDR3 contains 13 residues. V was cut by 8 bases and J by 2 bases, with 12 bases left in between. Here the CDR3 reads CAISVEGNTEAFF. CDR3 sequence (DNA): TGTGCCATCTCTGTTGAAGGAAACACTGAAGCTTTCTTT.

This clonotype was counted at least ten times. V is TRBV3-1 and J is TRBJ1-1; possible D gene TRBD1, 5 bases. Germline CDR1 and CDR2: LGHDT and YNNKEL (reference sequence). V dropped 0 bases and J dropped 6 bases, with 17 bases sitting between them. This CDR3 has 16 residues. CDR3 protein: CASSQDRGVRGAEAFF. The CDR3 coding sequence is TGTGCCAGCAGCCAAGATAGAGGGGTAAGGGGCGCTGAAGCTTTCTTT.